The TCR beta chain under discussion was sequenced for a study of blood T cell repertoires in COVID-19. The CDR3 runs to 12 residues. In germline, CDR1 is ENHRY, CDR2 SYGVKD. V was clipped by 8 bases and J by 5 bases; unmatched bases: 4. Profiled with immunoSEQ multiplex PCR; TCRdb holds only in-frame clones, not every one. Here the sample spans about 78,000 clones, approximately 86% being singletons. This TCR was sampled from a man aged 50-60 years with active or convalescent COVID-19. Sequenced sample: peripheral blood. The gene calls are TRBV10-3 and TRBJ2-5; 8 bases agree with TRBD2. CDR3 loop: CAIGSGEETQYF. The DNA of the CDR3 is TGTGCCATCGGTAGCGGGGAGGAGACCCAGTACTTC.